This note documents a single T cell receptor (beta chain) sequence. Its antigen is not known. The Oncomine TCR Beta short-read assay sequenced DNA from cultured CD4+ T cells. The source of extracted genomic DNA was cultured CD4+ T cells. TCRdb processed the PCR reads anew with MiXCR; each CDR3 protein has one entry. Here the sample spans 15,000 to 20,000 distinct CDR3 sequences, less than 65% being singletons. V lost 11 bases to trimming and J lost 5 bases, with 19 bases between them. Germline assignment: CDR1 MNHNS and CDR2 SASEGT. The CDR3 is 13 amino acids. The sample belongs to a study of vaccination and CD4 T cells after COVID-19. Treatment given: roughly ten-day PBMC culture with coronavirus spike peptide pools or control peptides (ViraFEST assay). Expanded clonotypes were found by TCR sequencing after peptide-pool stimulation (ViraFEST).

The sample comprised CD4+ T cells from blood, cultured in vitro. The J gene is TRBJ2-7, the V gene TRBV6-1; D is perhaps TRBD2 (5 bases). This receptor was taken from a human donor who had recovered from COVID-19. Here the CDR3 DNA reads TGTGCCTCCGGAAAGGGAGCCAGCCACGAGCAGTACTTC. It yields the protein CASGKGASHEQYF.